Each of the 30 T cell receptor beta chains below was sequenced from the same sample in a study of spatial heterogeneity in lung cancer. TCRdb independently ran MiXCR on the 5' RACE reads; one entry per CDR3 protein. The sample shows 10,000 to 11,000 distinct CDR3 sequences, about 5.7% of them seen only once. This sample's time point: sample taken at primary tumor resection. The sequences come from PBMCs, collected at surgery. The origin of the receptors is a male donor with early-stage non-small cell lung cancer.

This clonotype was counted at least ten times. The chain is built from TRBV7-2 and TRBJ2-1; D may be TRBD1 (6 bases). This CDR3 region has 15 residues. The germline V gene encodes CDR1 SGHTA and CDR2 FQGNSA. V dropped 0 bases and J dropped 5 bases, with 11 bases sitting between them. CDR3 DNA: TGTGCCAGCAGCTTAGCGAGGGGGTCTAACAATGAGCAGTTCTTC. Translation gives CASSLARGSNNEQFF.

This clonotype was picked up many times. The V and J genes are TRBV20-1 and TRBJ1-1; D call uncertain. V was shortened by 0 bases and J by 6 bases, with 11 bases between the two germline ends. Germline CDR1 and CDR2: DFQATT and SNEGSKA (reference sequence). The CDR3 has 13 residues. CDR3 region: CSARESVFPEAFF. CDR3 sequence (DNA): TGCAGTGCTAGAGAATCGGTATTCCCTGAAGCTTTCTTT.

There are many counts of this clonotype. The chain joins TRBV16 to TRBJ2-5; 7 bases line up with TRBD1. With 2 bases clipped from V and 1 base from J, the junction kept 1 base outside the gene matches. CDR1 KGHSY and CDR2 FQNENV come from the germline V gene. The CDR3 is 14 amino acids. In DNA form, the CDR3 reads TGTGCCAGCAGCCAAGGGACAGCCCAAGAGACCCAGTACTTC. This gives the protein CASSQGTAQETQYF.

This clonotype is medium-sized in the sample. This chain connects TRBV5-5 to TRBJ1-6, with 8 bases lining up with TRBD1. In germline, CDR1 is SGHKS, CDR2 YYEKEE (reference sequence). The trim removed 4 bases at V and 15 bases at J, leaving 15 bases unmatched. This CDR3 has 15 residues. CDR3 amino acids: CASSKGTGRYSVLHF. In DNA, the CDR3 is TGTGCCAGCAGCAAAGGGACAGGCCGATATTCGGTCCTCCACTTT. The full variable domain, its missing parts supplied by reference TRBV5-5 and TRBJ1-6, is DAGVTQSPTHLIKTRGQQVTLRCSPISGHKSVSWYQQVLGQGPQFIFQYYEKEERGRGNFPDRFSARQFPNYSSELNVNALLLGDSALYLCASSKGTGRYSVLHFGNGTRLTVT.

This clonotype came up many times. As DNA, the CDR3 is TGCGCCAGCAGCCAGGCCGCGGGGGGCACCGGGGAGCTGTTTTTT. Its protein is CASSQAAGGTGELFF. The chain couples TRBV4-1 to TRBJ2-2, with TRBD2 identical over 8 bases. Germline V gene sequence: CDR1 MGHRA, CDR2 YSYEKL. This CDR3 has 15 amino acids. V lost 3 bases, J lost 4 bases, and 4 bases stayed unmatched.

This clonotype has just a few counts. V gene TRBV12-3 or TRBV12-4 combines with J gene TRBJ2-2; D possibly corresponds to TRBD2 (7 bases). Trimming stripped 2 bases from V and 4 bases from J, with 17 bases between. The CDR3 is made up of 17 amino acids. In nucleotides, the CDR3 is TGTGCCAGCAGTTTAAGAGAGGCGGGGGCGACCACCGGGGAGCTGTTTTTT. Amino acids: CASSLREAGATTGELFF.

Turning to this clonotype: This may be a read error: a much more frequent sequence differs by one nucleotide. The chain links TRBV18 to TRBJ2-5, with D possibly matching TRBD2 (6 bases). Germline CDR1 reads KGHSH; CDR2 reads LQKENI. The length of the CDR3 is 14 residues. CDR3 DNA: TGTGCCAGCTCACCCCGGGACTTCCAAGAGACCCAGAACTTC. Translated: CASSPRDFQETQNF.

In this sample, this clonotype turned up many times. This chain connects TRBV11-3 to TRBJ2-5; D might be TRBD2 (5 bases). Trimming pared 5 bases from V and 5 bases from J, leaving 12 bases between. Germline assignment: CDR1 SGHNT and CDR2 YENEEA. This CDR3 has 13 amino acids. CDR3 sequence reads: CASSPRAEETQYF. CDR3 nucleotides: TGTGCCAGCAGCCCGCGGGCCGAGGAGACCCAGTACTTC.

Only a few counts were recorded for this clonotype. The chain recombines TRBV11-2 with TRBJ2-7; 9 nucleotides agree with TRBD1. V was pared by 7 bases and J by 3 bases, with 7 bases of the junction left unmatched. The CDR3 covers 14 residues. The germline V gene encodes CDR1 SGHAT and CDR2 FQNNGV. In DNA form, the CDR3 reads TGTGCCAGCAACCCAACGACAGGGGGCTACGAGCAGTACTTC. Translation: CASNPTTGGYEQYF. Full variable domain (missing parts from reference TRBV11-2 and TRBJ2-7): EAGVAQSPRYKIIEKRQSVAFWCNPISGHATLYWYQQILGQGPKLLIQFQNNGVVDDSQLPKDRFSAERLKGVDSTLKIQPAKLEDSAVYLCASNPTTGGYEQYFGPGTRLTVT.

This clonotype showed up just a few times. The rearrangement links TRBV6-4 to TRBJ2-1; 7 positions agree with TRBD2. From germline, CDR1 is MRHNA and CDR2 SNTAGT. The trim removed 3 bases at V and 5 bases at J, leaving 1 base unmatched. The CDR3 sequence is 13 residues long. CDR3 bases: TGTGCCAGCAGTGAGCGGGAGAACAATGAGCAGTTCTTC. Its protein product is CASSERENNEQFF.

Concerning this clonotype: It may be a read error: a sequence one base away is much more abundant. It is likely a read error, because the conserved phenylalanine at the end of the CDR3 is missing. The J gene is TRBJ1-1, the V gene TRBV24-1; TRBD1 matches at 8 bases. J was trimmed by 1 base and V by 5 bases; bases with no gene match: 8. Germline V gene data show CDR1 as KGHDR and CDR2 as SFDVKD. This CDR3 has 16 amino acids. The CDR3, as DNA: TGTGCCACCAGTGGTGTGACAGGGGTTGGGAACACTGAAGCTTTCTCT. Residues: CATSGVTGVGNTEAFS.

This clonotype was recorded at least ten times. The rearrangement joins TRBV4-3 to TRBJ1-6, with a weak D call TRBD1 (6 bases). CDR1 LGHNA and CDR2 YSLEER come from the germline V gene. The CDR3 is 18 residues long. V lost 0 bases and J 5 bases, leaving 17 bases between the germline ends. DNA of the CDR3: TGCGCCAGCAGCCAAGATGCATCGGGGGCACGGAATAATTCACCCCTCCACTTT. Amino acid sequence: CASSQDASGARNNSPLHF.

The rearrangement links TRBV20-1 to TRBJ2-3; D is unresolved. The germline V gene has CDR1 DFQATT and CDR2 SNEGSKA (reference sequence). The CDR3 covers 14 residues. The V end was cut by 2 bases, the J end by 1 base, with 10 bases between. The CDR3 DNA follows: TGCAGTGCTAGAAGACAACCGGGCACAGATACGCAGTATTTT. It encodes CSARRQPGTDTQYF.

V is TRBV12-3 or TRBV12-4 and J is TRBJ2-1, with no clear D. Trimming left V 2 bases short and J 5 bases short, with 10 bases between. CDR3 size: 14 residues. As DNA, the CDR3 is TGTGCCAGCAGTTTATGGCAGTCGAACAATGAGCAGTTCTTC. Translated, it gives CASSLWQSNNEQFF.

At least ten counts were recorded for this clonotype. The chain is built from TRBV19 and TRBJ1-5; 10 nucleotides align to TRBD1. Germline CDR1 is LNHDA and CDR2 is SQIVND (reference sequence). Trimming took 4 bases from V and 6 from J; bases not matched to a gene: 6. CDR3 length: 15 amino acids. The CDR3, as DNA: TGTGCCAGTAGTACCGCCGGGACAGGGGTTCAGCCCCAGCATTTT. Protein product: CASSTAGTGVQPQHF.

The chain carries TRBV28 and TRBJ1-1; maybe TRBD1 (6 bases). The V gene's germline CDR1 is MDHEN and CDR2 SYDVKM. The CDR3 runs to 16 residues. The germline V and J ends were trimmed by 5 bases and 2 bases, with 18 bases remaining between them. The CDR3, as DNA: TGTGCCAGCAGTAGAATCAGGGGTCGGGGTAACACTGAAGCTTTCTTT. As protein: CASSRIRGRGNTEAFF.

This clonotype was observed at least ten times. V gene TRBV9 combines with J gene TRBJ1-1; TRBD1 aligns across 7 bases. The CDR3 covers 15 residues. J lost 0 bases, V lost 0 bases, and 2 bases had no gene match. Germline V gene data show CDR1 as SGDLS and CDR2 as YYNGEE. The chain's CDR3 is CASSVDGTVNTEAFF. The DNA for the CDR3 is TGTGCCAGCAGCGTAGATGGGACAGTGAACACTGAAGCTTTCTTT.

The chain is built from TRBV2 and TRBJ1-6, with D possibly being TRBD1 (5 bases). The CDR3 covers 15 residues. V shed 10 bases and J shed 10 bases, with 23 bases lying between them. CDR1 is SNHLY and CDR2 is FYNNEI in the germline V gene. This CDR3 reads CAIPNSGATVSPLHF. The CDR3 region has the DNA TGTGCCATACCAAACTCCGGGGCGACGGTCTCACCCCTCCACTTT.

This clonotype was counted many times. The chain recombines TRBV27 with TRBJ2-7, with D possibly TRBD2 on 6 matching bases. The ends were cut back, 2 bases at V and 0 bases at J, with 8 bases in the middle. This CDR3 region has 14 residues. Germline CDR1 MNHEY, CDR2 SMNVEV (reference sequence). CDR3 region: CASSLAGNSYEQYF. The DNA for the CDR3 is TGTGCCAGCAGTTTAGCGGGGAACTCCTACGAGCAGTACTTC.

The chain employs TRBV4-3 and TRBJ2-7; 12 bases map to TRBD1. Per the germline V gene, CDR1 is LGHNA and CDR2 is YSLEER. J gave up 4 bases and V 0 bases, and 4 bases lay outside the gene matches. CDR3 length: 16 residues. This CDR3 reads CASSQDLGQGAYEQYF. CDR3 DNA sequence: TGCGCCAGCAGCCAAGACTTGGGACAGGGGGCTTACGAGCAGTACTTC.

This clonotype has ten or more counts. This chain connects TRBV11-2 to TRBJ1-2, with D unresolved. Trimming took off 2 bases at V and 6 bases at J, with 19 bases between the two ends. Germline lookup yields CDR1 SGHAT and CDR2 FQNNGV. CDR3 length: 16 amino acids. CDR3 residues: CASSLLWGPGEHGYTF. The CDR3 DNA reads TGTGCCAGCAGCTTACTGTGGGGTCCGGGTGAACATGGCTACACCTTC. The full variable domain, its missing parts supplied by reference TRBV11-2 and TRBJ1-2, is EAGVAQSPRYKIIEKRQSVAFWCNPISGHATLYWYQQILGQGPKLLIQFQNNGVVDDSQLPKDRFSAERLKGVDSTLKIQPAKLEDSAVYLCASSLLWGPGEHGYTFGSGTRLTVV.

This clonotype was observed a handful of times. The rearrangement joins TRBV5-1 to TRBJ1-1, with D unresolved. CDR3 length: 14 residues. Germline V gene lookup returns CDR1 SGHRS and CDR2 YFSETQ. V was pared by 4 bases and J by 5 bases, with 15 bases between. CDR3 in amino acids: CASSLVGDPTEAFF. The CDR3 nucleotides read TGCGCCAGCAGCCTGGTGGGCGACCCAACTGAAGCTTTCTTT.

This clonotype showed up many times. The chain is built from TRBV6-5 and TRBJ2-5, with D possibly matching TRBD1 (6 bases). V was trimmed by 7 bases and J by 4 bases, leaving 13 bases between them. CDR1 is MNHEY and CDR2 is SVGAGI in the germline V gene. The CDR3 runs 13 residues. CDR3 sequence (DNA): TGTGCCAGCACGGTTTCAGGGGTAGAGACCCAGTACTTC. It yields the protein CASTVSGVETQYF.

The chain joins TRBV19 to TRBJ1-5; D may be TRBD1 (5 bases). The V and J ends lost 6 bases and 7 bases respectively, with 22 bases between them. Looked up from germline, CDR1 is LNHDA and CDR2 is SQIVND (reference sequence). There are 16 residues in the CDR3. CDR3 nucleotide sequence: TGTGCCAGTAGCCCTCCTTTCGGGGCTCCGGGCCAGCCCCAGCATTTT. Its translation: CASSPPFGAPGQPQHF. Variable domain in full (rest from reference TRBV19 and TRBJ1-5): DGGITQSPKYLFRKEGQNVTLSCEQNLNHDAMYWYRQDPGQGLRLIYYSQIVNDFQKGDIAEGYSVSREKKESFPLTVTSAQKNPTAFYLCASSPPFGAPGQPQHFGDGTRLSIL.

This clonotype is labeled as medium-sized (0.01 to 0.1%). This chain links TRBV9 with TRBJ2-7; 7 nucleotides line up with TRBD1. This CDR3 spans 13 amino acids. Germline CDR1 is SGDLS and CDR2 is YYNGEE. J gave up 3 bases and V 4 bases, and 4 bases lay outside the gene matches. This CDR3 is CASSPGQDYEQYF. CDR3 sequence (DNA): TGTGCCAGCAGCCCCGGACAGGACTACGAGCAGTACTTC.

This clonotype has more than one count but fewer than ten. The chain is built from TRBV12-3 or TRBV12-4 and TRBJ2-1; D may be TRBD1 (6 bases). The CDR3 contains 12 residues. Trimming cost V 5 bases and J 8 bases, with 10 bases left between them. In nucleotides, the CDR3 is TGTGCCAGCAGTAAACAGGGCTATGAGCAGTTCTTC. The encoded protein is CASSKQGYEQFF.

This clonotype was counted many times. The rearrangement uses TRBV7-2 and TRBJ2-1; D is ambiguous. V shed 0 bases and J shed 1 base, with 4 bases lying between them. CDR3 length: 14 residues. Germline CDR1 is SGHTA and CDR2 is FQGNSA. The DNA of the CDR3 is TGTGCCAGCAGCTTAGCCGGTTCCTACAATGAGCAGTTCTTC. It specifies CASSLAGSYNEQFF. Variable domain in full (rest from reference TRBV7-2 and TRBJ2-1): GAGVSQSPSNKVTEKGKDVELRCDPISGHTALYWYRQSLGQGLEFLIYFQGNSAPDKSGLPSDRFSAERTGGSVSTLTIQRTQQEDSAVYLCASSLAGSYNEQFFGPGTRLTVL.

This clonotype was seen many times. CDR3 in amino acids: CASRSGAADTQYF. CDR3 nucleotides: TGTGCCAGCCGCTCAGGCGCGGCGGATACGCAGTATTTT. The chain has TRBV7-2 and TRBJ2-3; D is uncertain. This CDR3 spans 13 amino acids. CDR1 is SGHTA and CDR2 is FQGNSA in the germline V gene. The V end lost 8 bases, the J end lost 6 bases, and 15 bases lay between the germline ends.

The rearrangement uses TRBV12-3 or TRBV12-4 and TRBJ2-5; D call uncertain. Between the trimmed V and J ends, which lost 2 bases and 1 base, there was a span of 8 bases. There are 14 residues in the CDR3. The chain's CDR3 is CASSLPDTQETQYF. The CDR3 coding sequence is TGTGCCAGCAGTTTACCTGATACCCAAGAGACCCAGTACTTC.

This clonotype was observed at least ten times. The CDR3 sequence: CASSLERITYPSGANVLTF. CDR3 bases: TGTGCCAGCAGCTTAGAGCGTATTACTTACCCCTCTGGGGCCAACGTCCTGACTTTC. The V call is TRBV7-9, the J call TRBJ2-6, with D unclear. In germline, CDR1 is SEHNR, CDR2 FQNEAQ (reference sequence). CDR3 size: 19 residues. Trimming left V 1 base short and J 0 bases short, with 16 bases between. The full variable domain, completed using reference TRBV7-9 and TRBJ2-6, is DTGVSQNPRHKITKRGQNVTFRCDPISEHNRLYWYRQTLGQGPEFLTYFQNEAQLEKSRLLSDRFSAERPKGSFSTLEIQRTEQGDSAMYLCASSLERITYPSGANVLTFGAGSRLTVL.